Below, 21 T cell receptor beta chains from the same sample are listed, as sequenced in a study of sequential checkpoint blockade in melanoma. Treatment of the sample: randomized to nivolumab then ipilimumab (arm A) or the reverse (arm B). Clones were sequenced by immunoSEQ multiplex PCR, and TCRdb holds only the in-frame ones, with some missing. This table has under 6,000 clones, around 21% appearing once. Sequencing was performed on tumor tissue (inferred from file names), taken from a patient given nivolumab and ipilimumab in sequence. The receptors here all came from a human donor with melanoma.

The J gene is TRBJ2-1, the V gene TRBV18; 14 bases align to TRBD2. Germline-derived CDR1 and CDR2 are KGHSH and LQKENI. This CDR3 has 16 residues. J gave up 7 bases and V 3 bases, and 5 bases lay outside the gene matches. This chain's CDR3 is CASSPGLAGVGNEQFF. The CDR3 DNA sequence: TGTGCCAGCTCACCGGGACTAGCGGGAGTAGGGAATGAGCAGTTCTTC.

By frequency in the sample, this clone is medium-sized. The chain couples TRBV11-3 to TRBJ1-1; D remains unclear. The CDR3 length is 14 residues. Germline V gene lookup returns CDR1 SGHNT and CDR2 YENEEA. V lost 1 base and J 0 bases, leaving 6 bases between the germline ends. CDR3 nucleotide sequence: TGTGCCAGCAGCTTAGTACCGATGAACACTGAAGCTTTCTTT. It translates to CASSLVPMNTEAFF.

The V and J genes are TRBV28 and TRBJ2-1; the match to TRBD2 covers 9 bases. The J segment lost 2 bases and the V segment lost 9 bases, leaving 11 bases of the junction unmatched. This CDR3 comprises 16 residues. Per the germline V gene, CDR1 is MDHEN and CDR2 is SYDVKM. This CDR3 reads CASGVQAGGPYNEQFF. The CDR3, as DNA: TGTGCCAGTGGGGTTCAAGCGGGAGGCCCCTACAATGAGCAGTTCTTC.

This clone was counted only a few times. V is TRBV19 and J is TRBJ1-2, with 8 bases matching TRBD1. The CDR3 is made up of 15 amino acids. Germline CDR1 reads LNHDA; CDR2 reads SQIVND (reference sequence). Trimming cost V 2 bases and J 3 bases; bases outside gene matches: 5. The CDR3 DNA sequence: TGTGCCAGTAGTATAACAGGGGGAGCGTACTATGGCTACACCTTC. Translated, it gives CASSITGGAYYGYTF.

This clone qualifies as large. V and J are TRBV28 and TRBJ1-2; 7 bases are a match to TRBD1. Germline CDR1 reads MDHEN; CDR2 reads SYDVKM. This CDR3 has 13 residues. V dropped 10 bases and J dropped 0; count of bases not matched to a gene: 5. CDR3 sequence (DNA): TGTGCCATCCCCGGGACAGCTAACTATGGCTACACCTTC. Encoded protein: CAIPGTANYGYTF.

In nucleotides, the CDR3 is TGCGCCAGCAGCTTGACAGGGGACACCGGGGAGCTGTTTTTT. Its protein product is CASSLTGDTGELFF. The chain links TRBV5-1 to TRBJ2-2; 7 nucleotides match TRBD1. The CDR3 loop spans 14 amino acids. Germline assignment: CDR1 SGHRS and CDR2 YFSETQ. J gave up 3 bases and V 1 base, and 0 bases lay outside the gene matches.

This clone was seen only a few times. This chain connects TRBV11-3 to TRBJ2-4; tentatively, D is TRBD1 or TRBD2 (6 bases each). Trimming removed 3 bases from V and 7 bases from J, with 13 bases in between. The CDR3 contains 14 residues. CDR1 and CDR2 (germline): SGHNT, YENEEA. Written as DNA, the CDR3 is TGTGCCAGCAGCTTGGGGGGCGCAGGGAACATTCAGTACTTC. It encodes CASSLGGAGNIQYF.

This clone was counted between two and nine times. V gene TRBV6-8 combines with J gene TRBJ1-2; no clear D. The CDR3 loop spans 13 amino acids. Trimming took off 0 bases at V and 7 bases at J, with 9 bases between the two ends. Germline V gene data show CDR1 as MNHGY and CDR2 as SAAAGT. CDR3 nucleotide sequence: TGTGCCAGCAGTTACTCGCTCCATTCTGGCTACACCTTC. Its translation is CASSYSLHSGYTF.

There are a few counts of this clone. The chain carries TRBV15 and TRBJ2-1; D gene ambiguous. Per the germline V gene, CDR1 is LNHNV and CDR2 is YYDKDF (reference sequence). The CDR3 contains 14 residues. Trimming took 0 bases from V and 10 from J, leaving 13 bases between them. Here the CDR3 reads CATSRDWEGLEQFF. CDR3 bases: TGTGCCACCAGCAGAGATTGGGAAGGGCTGGAGCAGTTCTTC.

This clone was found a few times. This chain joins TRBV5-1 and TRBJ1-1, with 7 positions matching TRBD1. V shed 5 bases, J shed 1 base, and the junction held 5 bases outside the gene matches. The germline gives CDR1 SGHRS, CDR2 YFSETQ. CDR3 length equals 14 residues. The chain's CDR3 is CASRTGQSNTEAFF. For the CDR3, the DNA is TGCGCCAGCAGGACGGGACAGTCGAACACTGAAGCTTTCTTT.

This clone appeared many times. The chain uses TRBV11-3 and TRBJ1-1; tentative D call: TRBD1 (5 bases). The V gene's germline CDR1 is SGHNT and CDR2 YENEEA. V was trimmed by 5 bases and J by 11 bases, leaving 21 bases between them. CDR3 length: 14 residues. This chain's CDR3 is CASSVTGSPGEAFF. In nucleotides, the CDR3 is TGTGCCAGCAGCGTTACAGGAAGTCCCGGGGAGGCTTTCTTT.

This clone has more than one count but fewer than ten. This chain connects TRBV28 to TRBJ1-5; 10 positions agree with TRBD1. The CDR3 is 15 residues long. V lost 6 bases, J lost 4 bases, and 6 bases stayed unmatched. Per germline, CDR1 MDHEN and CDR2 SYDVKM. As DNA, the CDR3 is TGTGCCAGCAGCACCGGACAGGGGGAAAATCAGCCCCAGCATTTT. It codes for CASSTGQGENQPQHF. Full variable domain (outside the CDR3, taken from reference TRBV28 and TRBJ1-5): DVKVTQSSRYLVKRTGEKVFLECVQDMDHENMFWYRQDPGLGLRLIYFSYDVKMKEKGDIPEGYSVSREKKERFSLILESASTNQTSMYLCASSTGQGENQPQHFGDGTRLSIL.

The CDR3 nucleotides read TGTGCCAGTAGTATGCTCTCGAGTGGCACGGCGGGGGCCAACGTCCTGACTTTC. Translating it yields CASSMLSSGTAGANVLTF. The chain is built from TRBV19 and TRBJ2-6; D not certain. Germline V lookup: CDR1 LNHDA, CDR2 SQIVND (reference sequence). This CDR3 has 18 residues. V lost 3 bases and J 4 bases, leaving 19 bases between the germline ends.

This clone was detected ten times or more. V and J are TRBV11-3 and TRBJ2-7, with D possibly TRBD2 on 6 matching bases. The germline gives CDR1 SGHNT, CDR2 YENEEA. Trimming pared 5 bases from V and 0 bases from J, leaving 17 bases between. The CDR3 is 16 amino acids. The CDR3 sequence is CASSPGGGGPSYEQYF. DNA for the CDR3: TGTGCCAGCAGCCCCGGGGGTGGGGGACCCTCCTACGAGCAGTACTTC.

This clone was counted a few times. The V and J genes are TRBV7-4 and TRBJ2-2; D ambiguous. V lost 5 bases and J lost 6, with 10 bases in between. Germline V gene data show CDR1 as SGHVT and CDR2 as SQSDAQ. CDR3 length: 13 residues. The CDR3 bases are TGTGCCAGCAGCAGCACTCTAGCCGGGGAGCTGTTTTTT. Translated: CASSSTLAGELFF.

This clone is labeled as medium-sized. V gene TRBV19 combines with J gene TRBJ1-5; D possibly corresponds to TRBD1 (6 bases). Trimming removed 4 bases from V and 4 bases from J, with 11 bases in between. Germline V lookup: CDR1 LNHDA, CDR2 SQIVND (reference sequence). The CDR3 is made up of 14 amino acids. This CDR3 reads CASSTEGGNQPQHF. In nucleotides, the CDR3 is TGTGCCAGTAGTACCGAGGGGGGGAATCAGCCCCAGCATTTT.

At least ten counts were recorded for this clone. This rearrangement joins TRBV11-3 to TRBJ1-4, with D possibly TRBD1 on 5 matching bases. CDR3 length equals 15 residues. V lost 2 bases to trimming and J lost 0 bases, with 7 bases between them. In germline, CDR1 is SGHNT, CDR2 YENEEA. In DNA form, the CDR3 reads TGTGCCAGCAGCTTAATGACAGCAACTAATGAAAAACTGTTTTTT. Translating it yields CASSLMTATNEKLFF. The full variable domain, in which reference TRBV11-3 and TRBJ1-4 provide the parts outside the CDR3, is EAGVVQSPRYKIIEKKQPVAFWCNPISGHNTLYWYLQNLGQGPELLIRYENEEAVDDSQLPKDRFSAERLKGVDSTLKIQPAELGDSAVYLCASSLMTATNEKLFFGSGTQLSVL.

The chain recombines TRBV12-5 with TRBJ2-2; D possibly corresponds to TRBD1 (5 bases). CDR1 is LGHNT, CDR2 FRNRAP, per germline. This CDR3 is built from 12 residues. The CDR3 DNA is TGTGCCAGCACCCTAGGGGTCGCGGAGCTGTTTTTT. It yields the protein CASTLGVAELFF.

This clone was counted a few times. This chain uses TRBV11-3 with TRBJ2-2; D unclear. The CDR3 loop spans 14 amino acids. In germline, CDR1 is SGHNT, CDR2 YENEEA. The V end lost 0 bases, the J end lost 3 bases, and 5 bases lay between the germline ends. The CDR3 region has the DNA TGTGCCAGCAGCTTAGACGTGGACACCGGGGAGCTGTTTTTT. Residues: CASSLDVDTGELFF.

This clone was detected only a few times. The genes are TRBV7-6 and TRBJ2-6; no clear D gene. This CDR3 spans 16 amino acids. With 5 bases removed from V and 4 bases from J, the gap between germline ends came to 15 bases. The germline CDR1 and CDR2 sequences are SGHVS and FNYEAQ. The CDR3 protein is CASSLGKRPGANVLTF. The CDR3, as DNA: TGTGCCAGCAGCCTCGGTAAGAGGCCCGGGGCCAACGTCCTGACTTTC.

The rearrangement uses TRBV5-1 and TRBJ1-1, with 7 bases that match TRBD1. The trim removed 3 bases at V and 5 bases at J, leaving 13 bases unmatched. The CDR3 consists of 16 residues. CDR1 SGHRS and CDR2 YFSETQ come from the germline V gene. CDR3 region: CASSWATGTLRTEAFF. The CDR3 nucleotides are TGCGCCAGCAGCTGGGCGACAGGGACGCTGCGGACTGAAGCTTTCTTT. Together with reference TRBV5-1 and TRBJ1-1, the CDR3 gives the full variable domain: KAGVTQTPRYLIKTRGQQVTLSCSPISGHRSVSWYQQTPGQGLQFLFEYFSETQRNKGNFPGRFSGRQFSNSRSEMNVSTLELGDSALYLCASSWATGTLRTEAFFGQGTRLTVV.